This entry describes one TCR beta chain. This entry is derived from a study of OX40 agonist ivuxolimab in advanced cancers. V was clipped by 3 bases and J by 0 bases; unmatched bases: 9. Germline V CDR1 and CDR2: SGDLS, YYNGEE. This CDR3 has 17 residues. Here immunoSEQ multiplex PCR was the method, and the copy in TCRdb shows in-frame clones only, minus some. The sample yields tens of thousands of clones, nearly 80% seen once. The specimen comprised CD4+ or CD8+ T cells sorted from blood, sampled in a trial of the OX40 agonist ivuxolimab. This receptor was identified in an adult with an advanced solid tumor such as melanoma, head and neck, liver or kidney cancer. This chain links TRBV9 with TRBJ2-1; 7 bases map to TRBD2. As DNA, the CDR3 is TGTGCCAGCAGCGCCGGGACTAAAGAGAGCTCCTACAATGAGCAGTTCTTC. This gives the protein CASSAGTKESSYNEQFF.